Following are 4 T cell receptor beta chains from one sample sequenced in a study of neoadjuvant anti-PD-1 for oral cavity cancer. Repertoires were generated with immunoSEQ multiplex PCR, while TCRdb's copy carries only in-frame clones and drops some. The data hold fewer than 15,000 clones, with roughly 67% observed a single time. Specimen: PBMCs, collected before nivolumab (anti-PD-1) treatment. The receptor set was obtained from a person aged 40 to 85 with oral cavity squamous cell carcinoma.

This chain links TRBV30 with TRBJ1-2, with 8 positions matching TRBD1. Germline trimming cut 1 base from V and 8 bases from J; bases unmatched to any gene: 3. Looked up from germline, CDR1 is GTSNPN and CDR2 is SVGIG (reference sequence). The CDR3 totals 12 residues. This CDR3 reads CAWSAGGRGYTF. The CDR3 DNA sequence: TGTGCCTGGAGTGCAGGGGGCAGGGGCTACACCTTC.

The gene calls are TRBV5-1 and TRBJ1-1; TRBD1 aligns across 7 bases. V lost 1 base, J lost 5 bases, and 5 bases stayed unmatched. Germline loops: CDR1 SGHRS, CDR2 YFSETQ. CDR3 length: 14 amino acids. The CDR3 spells CASSLTGVDTEAFF. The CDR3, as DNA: TGCGCCAGCAGCTTGACAGGGGTAGATACTGAAGCTTTCTTT.

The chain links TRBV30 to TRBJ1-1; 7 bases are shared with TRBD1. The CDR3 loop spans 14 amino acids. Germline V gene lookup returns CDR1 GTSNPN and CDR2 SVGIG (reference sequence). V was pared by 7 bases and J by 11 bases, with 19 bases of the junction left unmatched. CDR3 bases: TGTGCCTTGGGGGGACAGACATCCTCCTTTTTTGCTTTCTTT. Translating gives CALGGQTSSFFAFF. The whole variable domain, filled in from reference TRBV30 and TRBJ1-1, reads SQTIHQWPATLVQPVGSPLSLECTVEGTSNPNLYWYRQAAGRGLQLLFYSVGIGQISSEVPQNLSASRPQDRQFILSSKKLLLSDSGFYLCALGGQTSSFFAFFGQGTRLTVV.

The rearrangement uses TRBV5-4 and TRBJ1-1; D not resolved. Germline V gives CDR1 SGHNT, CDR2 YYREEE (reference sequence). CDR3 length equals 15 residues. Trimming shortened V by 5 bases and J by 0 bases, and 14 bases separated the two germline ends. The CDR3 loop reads CASSPDSFMNTEAFF. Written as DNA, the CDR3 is TGTGCCAGCAGTCCGGACTCCTTCATGAACACTGAAGCTTTCTTT.